Shown below are 25 T cell receptor beta chains from a single sample sequenced in a study of human thymus T cells. The table came from immunoSEQ multiplex PCR; TCRdb's copy has only in-frame clones and leaves some out. Of approximately 40,000 clones listed, approximately 95% are singletons. Sequencing input: blood. These receptors all stem from a boy under three years old with a congenital heart defect but otherwise immunologically healthy.

The V gene is TRBV7-2, the J gene TRBJ2-3, with D uncertain. The CDR3 sequence is 15 residues long. Germline assignment: CDR1 SGHTA and CDR2 FQGNSA. With 5 bases removed from V and 0 bases from J, the gap between germline ends came to 12 bases. The CDR3 reads CASSPPGRSTDTQYF. As DNA, the CDR3 is TGTGCCAGCAGCCCCCCAGGAAGAAGCACAGATACGCAGTATTTT.

This chain connects TRBV10-3 to TRBJ1-2; weak D call: TRBD1 (5 bases). V was trimmed by 0 bases and J by 2 bases, leaving 7 bases between them. This CDR3 region has 14 residues. Germline CDR1 is ENHRY and CDR2 is SYGVKD. This chain's CDR3 is CAISESGTNYGYTF. The CDR3 DNA reads TGTGCCATCAGTGAGTCCGGGACCAACTATGGCTACACCTTC.

V gene TRBV4-3 combines with J gene TRBJ2-1, with 7 bases fitting TRBD2. Trimming took 3 bases from V and 1 from J; bases not matched to a gene: 3. In germline, CDR1 is LGHNA, CDR2 YSLEER. This CDR3 spans 15 amino acids. The CDR3 reads CASSQRAGSYNEQFF. The DNA for the CDR3 is TGCGCCAGCAGCCAGCGAGCGGGGTCCTACAATGAGCAGTTCTTC.

This chain uses TRBV7-2 with TRBJ1-3; D is ambiguous. Trimming removed 5 bases at V and 2 bases at J, with 7 bases between. Per germline, CDR1 SGHTA and CDR2 FQGNSA. The CDR3 length is 13 residues. In DNA form, the CDR3 reads TGTGCCAGCAGCGTCGGTACTGGAAACACCATATATTTT. Its translation: CASSVGTGNTIYF.

This chain connects TRBV28 to TRBJ1-3; D is perhaps TRBD1 (6 bases). Per the germline V gene, CDR1 is MDHEN and CDR2 is SYDVKM. The CDR3 runs to 16 residues. Trimming left V 2 bases short and J 1 base short, with 12 bases between. CDR3 region: CASSLPAGTSGNTIYF. The CDR3 DNA follows: TGTGCCAGCAGTTTACCCGCGGGGACATCTGGAAACACCATATATTTT.

The chain combines TRBV10-3 with TRBJ2-7; 11 bases are shared with TRBD1. The CDR3 is 14 residues long. V was pared by 6 bases and J by 4 bases, with 5 bases of the junction left unmatched. CDR1 is ENHRY, CDR2 SYGVKD, per germline. CDR3 in DNA: TGTGCCATCAGGGAGGACAGGGGGCAGTACGAGCAGTACTTC. Protein product: CAIREDRGQYEQYF.

This chain links TRBV21-1 with TRBJ1-5. TRBV21-1 is flagged as a pseudogene. The CDR3 runs 17 residues. The CDR3 DNA is TGTGCCAGCAGCAAAAAGGACCGCGTATATAGCAATCAGCCCCAGCATTTT. Residues: CASSKKDRVYSNQPQHF.

The chain couples TRBV28 to TRBJ2-5, with D uncertain. The J call is uncertain, as TRBJ2-7 better fits the DNA end. The CDR3 spans 11 residues. CDR1 is MDHEN and CDR2 is SYDVKM in the germline V gene. The CDR3 here is CASSLGYEQYF. The CDR3 DNA is TGTGCCAGCAGTTTGGGCTACGAGCAGTACTTC.

V gene TRBV7-2 combines with J gene TRBJ2-1; perhaps TRBD2 as D (6 bases). V was cut by 1 base and J by 7 bases, with 17 bases left in between. The CDR3 loop spans 16 amino acids. In germline, CDR1 is SGHTA, CDR2 FQGNSA. The DNA for the CDR3 is TGTGCCAGCAGCTTAGAAGGGGCGGGGTTGTGGAATGAGCAGTTCTTC. Protein product: CASSLEGAGLWNEQFF.

The gene calls are TRBV5-1 and TRBJ2-2; D tentatively fits TRBD1 or TRBD2 (5 bases each). The ends were cut back, 6 bases at V and 6 bases at J, with 15 bases in the middle. Looked up from germline, CDR1 is SGHRS and CDR2 is YFSETQ. The CDR3 is 14 amino acids. The CDR3 here is CASNQLLGAGELFF. The CDR3, as DNA: TGCGCCAGCAATCAACTTTTGGGGGCCGGGGAGCTGTTTTTT.

The chain couples TRBV28 to TRBJ2-7, with 8 bases matching TRBD1. The ends lost 3 bases at V and 3 bases at J; junction bases unmatched: 1. Germline V gene lookup returns CDR1 MDHEN and CDR2 SYDVKM. This CDR3 is built from 13 residues. The CDR3 DNA is TGTGCCAGCAGTTTCAGGGGGCGCTACGAGCAGTACTTC. Its protein product is CASSFRGRYEQYF.

This chain uses TRBV5-5 with TRBJ2-3; 7 bases fit TRBD2. Germline V gene sequence: CDR1 SGHKS, CDR2 YYEKEE (reference sequence). J gave up 2 bases and V 3 bases, and 6 bases lay outside the gene matches. The CDR3 contains 15 residues. Here the CDR3 reads CASSWLAELTDTQYF. The CDR3 DNA is TGTGCCAGCAGCTGGCTAGCGGAGCTCACAGATACGCAGTATTTT.

This chain links TRBV28 with TRBJ1-4; the D gene is possibly TRBD1 (6 bases). Germline lookup yields CDR1 MDHEN and CDR2 SYDVKM. The ends were cut back, 5 bases at V and 0 bases at J, with 16 bases in the middle. The CDR3 loop spans 17 amino acids. The CDR3 DNA follows: TGTGCCAGCAGTGGATACAGGGAGGGTGCAACTAATGAAAAACTGTTTTTT. Encoded protein: CASSGYREGATNEKLFF.

The chain links TRBV28 to TRBJ2-3, with TRBD1 identical over 9 bases. From germline, CDR1 is MDHEN and CDR2 SYDVKM. The CDR3 consists of 16 residues. V lost 6 bases, J lost 2 bases, and 9 bases stayed unmatched. The CDR3 sequence: CASSLNRGRFTDTQYF. Here the CDR3 DNA reads TGTGCCAGCAGCCTAAACAGGGGGCGCTTCACAGATACGCAGTATTTT.

The chain couples TRBV6-1 to TRBJ1-2; D gene ambiguous. Germline loops: CDR1 MNHNS, CDR2 SASEGT. Between the trimmed V and J ends, which lost 6 bases and 2 bases, there was a span of 10 bases. This CDR3 contains 13 residues. CDR3 in amino acids: CASRVGTNYGYTF. The CDR3 bases are TGTGCCAGCAGGGTCGGAACGAACTATGGCTACACCTTC.

The rearrangement uses TRBV2 and TRBJ1-1, with D possibly matching TRBD1 (6 bases). The CDR3 has 15 amino acids. The V gene lost 3 bases and the J gene lost 0 bases, with 11 bases spanning the gap. Looked up from germline, CDR1 is SNHLY and CDR2 is FYNNEI. DNA for the CDR3: TGTGCCAGCAGTGAGGGGGGGGCCTTGAACACTGAAGCTTTCTTT. Its translation: CASSEGGALNTEAFF.

The J gene is TRBJ2-7, the V gene TRBV6-9, with TRBD1 matching over 7 bases. V lost 4 bases to trimming and J lost 6 bases; unmatched junction nucleotides: 3. CDR1 and CDR2 (germline): MNHGY, SVAAGI. CDR3 length: 12 amino acids. The CDR3 bases are TGTGCCAGCAGTTCAAGACAGGGCGAGCAGTACTTC. It is translated as CASSSRQGEQYF.

V usage is TRBV5-1 and J usage is TRBJ1-5; possible D gene TRBD1, 6 bases. Germline-derived CDR1 and CDR2 are SGHRS and YFSETQ. Trimming cost V 7 bases and J 2 bases, with 22 bases left between them. The length of the CDR3 is 17 residues. The CDR3: CASVLTGGAMGNQPQHF. CDR3 coding DNA: TGCGCCAGCGTACTAACCGGGGGCGCGATGGGCAATCAGCCCCAGCATTTT.

The rearrangement links TRBV6-9 to TRBJ2-2; 9 bases fit TRBD2. With V trimmed by 2 bases and J by 3 bases, 10 bases remained unmatched. Germline CDR1 reads MNHGY; CDR2 reads SVAAGI. This CDR3 spans 18 amino acids. CDR3 DNA sequence: TGTGCCAGCAGTTATGTAGAGGGGACTAGCCCTTACACCGGGGAGCTGTTTTTT. It encodes CASSYVEGTSPYTGELFF.

The V and J genes are TRBV2 and TRBJ1-2; D is possibly TRBD1 (6 bases). Germline lookup yields CDR1 SNHLY and CDR2 FYNNEI. CDR3 length: 16 residues. Trimming stripped 2 bases from V and 6 bases from J, with 19 bases between. This chain's CDR3 is CASSEWAGEGGHGYTF. In DNA form, the CDR3 reads TGTGCCAGCAGTGAATGGGCAGGGGAAGGGGGACATGGCTACACCTTC.

The chain employs TRBV4-3 and TRBJ2-3; the D gene is possibly TRBD1 (5 bases). Trimming cost V 0 bases and J 0 bases, with 7 bases left between them. There are 15 residues in the CDR3. The germline gives CDR1 LGHNA, CDR2 YSLEER. Written as DNA, the CDR3 is TGCGCCAGCAGCCAAGAAGGGGCTAGCACAGATACGCAGTATTTT. This sequence encodes CASSQEGASTDTQYF.

CDR3 coding DNA: TGTGCCAGCAGCTCCCGGGACAGTATTAGGACTACAGATGAGCAGTTCTTC. Encoded protein: CASSSRDSIRTTDEQFF. The chain combines TRBV21-1 with TRBJ2-1; the table's D call, TRBD1, has no DNA check behind it. TRBV21-1 corresponds to a pseudogene. The CDR3 runs 17 residues.

The chain employs TRBV10-1 and TRBJ2-7; either TRBD1 or TRBD2 may fit D (6 bases each). V was cut by 8 bases and J by 4 bases, with 21 bases left in between. The CDR3 loop spans 15 amino acids. Looked up from germline, CDR1 is WNHNN and CDR2 is SYGVQD (reference sequence). CDR3 region: CASHSIRGELYEQYF. DNA for the CDR3: TGCGCCAGCCACAGTATTAGGGGGGAGCTTTACGAGCAGTACTTC.

The rearrangement uses TRBV5-1 and TRBJ1-6; D perhaps matches TRBD1 (5 bases). The CDR3 contains 14 residues. Trimming shortened V by 0 bases and J by 4 bases, and 5 bases separated the two germline ends. Germline V gene sequence: CDR1 SGHRS, CDR2 YFSETQ. CDR3 residues: CASSLGQYNSPLHF. CDR3 nucleotide sequence: TGCGCCAGCAGCTTGGGACAGTATAATTCACCCCTCCACTTT.

This chain connects TRBV5-1 to TRBJ2-5, with 13 positions matching TRBD2. With 0 bases clipped from V and 0 bases from J, the junction kept 5 bases outside the gene matches. Looked up from germline, CDR1 is SGHRS and CDR2 is YFSETQ. This CDR3 has 18 residues. In DNA, the CDR3 is TGCGCCAGCAGCTTGGGCCCACTAGCGGGGGGGAACCAAGAGACCCAGTACTTC. It specifies CASSLGPLAGGNQETQYF.